This T cell receptor beta chain was observed in a study of spatial heterogeneity in lung cancer. Study-level findings and limits: Counts of expanded alpha and beta TCRs within tumors tracked the tumor nonsynonymous mutation count. Coverage was estimated at roughly 7.2% of tumor T cells for alpha chains and approximately 13% for beta chains.

Trimming pared 5 bases from V and 3 bases from J, leaving 17 bases between. The CDR3 runs to 14 residues. Germline loops: CDR1 SQVTM, CDR2 ANQGSEA. In this sample, this clonotype turned up many times. The antigen is unknown. Every TCR cDNA molecule bore its own unique molecular identifier. TCRdb processed the 5' RACE reads anew with MiXCR; each CDR3 protein has one entry. The sample consists of some 11,000 distinct CDR3 sequences, approximately 5.1% of them appearing once. The time point: sample taken at primary tumor resection. J is TRBJ2-7 and V is TRBV29-1; D is unresolved. The material was lung tumor tissue, obtained at surgery. This sequence originates from a male donor with early-stage non-small cell lung cancer. The CDR3 region has the DNA TGCAGCGTTTTAGTGAGTTCTCCCGACTACGAGCAGTACTTC. Translating it yields CSVLVSSPDYEQYF.